The present T cell receptor (beta chain) was sequenced within a study of T cell changes during pregnancy in multiple sclerosis. Germline CDR1 GTSNPN, CDR2 SVGIG (reference sequence). Trimming took 2 bases from V and 5 from J, leaving 20 bases between them. The CDR3 length is 16 residues. Using immunoSEQ multiplex PCR, the repertoire was profiled, and TCRdb retains in-frame clones only, with some absent. Of about 48,000 clones listed, 85% to 95% are singletons. This sample comprised CD4+ T cells from peripheral blood mononuclear cells, obtained in the second trimester of pregnancy. The chain combines TRBV30 with TRBJ2-3; no firm D call. The source of this sequence is a female donor in good health, enrolled as a control in a pregnancy study. The CDR3 spells CAWSFPSETLLDTQYF. CDR3 in DNA: TGTGCCTGGAGTTTTCCGTCGGAGACCCTACTAGATACGCAGTATTTT.